This passage covers 18 T cell receptor beta chains from one sample sequenced in a study of OX40 agonist ivuxolimab in advanced cancers. Repertoires were generated with immunoSEQ multiplex PCR, while TCRdb's copy carries only in-frame clones and drops some. The sample yields about 61,000 clones, around 86% seen once. The specimen was CD4+ or CD8+ T cells sorted from blood, collected in a trial of the OX40 agonist ivuxolimab. These receptor sequences come from an adult with an advanced solid tumor such as melanoma, head and neck, liver or kidney cancer.

CDR3 nucleotide sequence: TGTGCCAGCAGTCCCCAAAGACAAGGGGCCTCTGGAAACACCATATATTTT. Translated, it gives CASSPQRQGASGNTIYF. The chain uses TRBV27 and TRBJ1-3; a possible D gene is TRBD1 (5 bases). CDR3 length equals 17 residues. V was pared by 5 bases and J by 0 bases, with 17 bases between. Germline V gene sequence: CDR1 MNHEY, CDR2 SMNVEV (reference sequence).

This chain links TRBV15 with TRBJ2-5, with a possible D match to TRBD2 (6 bases). The CDR3 is 14 residues long. Germline V gene sequence: CDR1 LNHNV, CDR2 YYDKDF (reference sequence). Trimming shortened V by 4 bases and J by 2 bases, and 11 bases separated the two germline ends. CDR3 bases: TGTGCCACCAGCAACTTAGCGGCGCAAGAGACCCAGTACTTC. The encoded protein is CATSNLAAQETQYF.

The V and J genes are TRBV5-4 and TRBJ2-5; a possible D gene is TRBD1 (5 bases). Trimming removed 2 bases from V and 2 bases from J, with 10 bases in between. CDR3 length: 14 amino acids. Germline-derived CDR1 and CDR2 are SGHNT and YYREEE (reference sequence). The CDR3 DNA reads as TGTGCCAGCAGCTTCCCTAGGGGACAAGAGACCCAGTACTTC. This gives the protein CASSFPRGQETQYF.

The gene calls are TRBV28 and TRBJ1-2, with D uncertain. The CDR3 contains 17 residues. The germline V gene encodes CDR1 MDHEN and CDR2 SYDVKM. The ends were cut back, 5 bases at V and 4 bases at J, with 23 bases in the middle. CDR3 nucleotide sequence: TGTGCCAGCAGTACCTCCTCCCAGGCGGAGTGGGGCTATGGCTACACCTTC. Protein: CASSTSSQAEWGYGYTF.

The chain recombines TRBV5-6 with TRBJ1-4; a weak D match, TRBD1 (5 bases). The CDR3 runs to 12 residues. V shed 9 bases and J shed 2 bases, with 8 bases lying between them. CDR1 and CDR2 (germline): SGHDT, YYEEEE. The CDR3 reads CAMGGTNEKLFF. In DNA, the CDR3 is TGTGCCATGGGGGGGACTAATGAAAAACTGTTTTTT.

The CDR3: CASSTPGYNSPLHF. CDR3 bases: TGTGCCAGCAGTACCCCGGGGTACAATTCACCCCTCCACTTT. The rearrangement uses TRBV6-6 and TRBJ1-6; D gene unclear. From germline, CDR1 is MNHNY and CDR2 SVGAGI (reference sequence). V was cut by 5 bases and J by 7 bases, with 12 bases left in between. This CDR3 contains 14 residues.

The V and J genes are TRBV28 and TRBJ1-5; TRBD1 matches at 8 bases. V lost 6 bases to trimming and J lost 6 bases; unmatched junction nucleotides: 7. CDR1 and CDR2 from the germline V gene are MDHEN and SYDVKM. The CDR3 has 14 amino acids. The CDR3 DNA sequence: TGTGCCAGCAGCCGCGGACAGGGAGGTCAGCCCCAGCATTTT. Its translation is CASSRGQGGQPQHF.

This chain joins TRBV1 and TRBJ1-2; TRBD1 is taken as the D call from the table, unchecked against the DNA. TRBV1 constitutes a pseudogene. The CDR3 runs to 18 residues. This CDR3 is CTSSQPRSHRVSSYGYTF. DNA for the CDR3: TGCACCAGCAGCCAACCCCGATCCCACAGGGTATCTAGTTATGGCTACACCTTC.

This clone was detected only once. This chain joins TRBV6-1 and TRBJ1-6; no clear D. V lost 10 bases, J lost 7 bases, and 8 bases lay in between. The CDR3 is made up of 11 amino acids. CDR1 and CDR2 (germline): MNHNS, SASEGT. The CDR3 loop reads CATRENSPLHF. The CDR3 bases are TGTGCCACAAGAGAGAATTCACCCCTCCACTTT.

The V call is TRBV6-5, the J call TRBJ2-4; D is unclear. This CDR3 contains 15 residues. Germline CDR1 and CDR2: MNHEY and SVGAGI. Trimming removed 2 bases at V and 7 bases at J, with 15 bases between. The CDR3 sequence: CASSYHSQGGNIQYF. The CDR3 nucleotides read TGTGCCAGCAGTTACCACTCCCAAGGTGGGAACATTCAGTACTTC.

V gene TRBV19 combines with J gene TRBJ1-2; no reliable D call. This CDR3 region has 14 residues. In germline, CDR1 is LNHDA, CDR2 SQIVND (reference sequence). Trimming took 6 bases from V and 3 from J, leaving 14 bases between them. The CDR3, as DNA: TGTGCCAGTAGCGGATCCCTGGCGGACTATGGCTACACCTTC. It encodes CASSGSLADYGYTF.

The chain joins TRBV11-3 to TRBJ2-5; D is unresolved. Trimming stripped 1 base from V and 5 bases from J, with 14 bases between. The CDR3 is made up of 15 amino acids. CDR1 SGHNT and CDR2 YENEEA come from the germline V gene. CDR3 in DNA: TGTGCCAGCAGCTTAGTAGGCCGGGTGGGGGAGACCCAGTACTTC. It specifies CASSLVGRVGETQYF.

This clone was seen ten or more times. The chain couples TRBV19 to TRBJ1-4, with D perhaps TRBD1 (6 bases). Germline CDR1 is LNHDA and CDR2 is SQIVND (reference sequence). CDR3 size: 14 residues. Trimming stripped 5 bases from V and 2 bases from J, with 9 bases between. The CDR3 sequence: CASSGQTTNEKLFF. CDR3 nucleotide sequence: TGTGCCAGTAGTGGACAGACGACTAATGAAAAACTGTTTTTT.

This clone has more than one count but fewer than ten. This chain connects TRBV7-9 to TRBJ2-3; D possibly corresponds to TRBD2 (6 bases). Trimming took off 5 bases at V and 2 bases at J, with 17 bases between the two ends. Germline CDR1 reads SEHNR; CDR2 reads FQNEAQ (reference sequence). This CDR3 has 16 residues. This chain's CDR3 is CASSPADWGVTDTQYF. The CDR3 region has the DNA TGTGCCAGCAGCCCCGCCGACTGGGGGGTCACAGATACGCAGTATTTT.

V is TRBV6-5 and J is TRBJ1-6; maybe TRBD1 (5 bases). This CDR3 has 16 residues. V lost 0 bases and J 10 bases, leaving 16 bases between the germline ends. The germline gives CDR1 MNHEY, CDR2 SVGAGI. This chain's CDR3 is CASSYSGRAMDSPLHF. The CDR3 coding sequence is TGTGCCAGCAGTTACTCTGGCAGGGCGATGGACTCACCCCTCCACTTT.

The chain combines TRBV7-2 with TRBJ1-3, with TRBD1 as a possible D gene (5 bases). Deletions cut 5 bases from V and 0 bases from J, with 8 bases between. Germline CDR1 SGHTA, CDR2 FQGNSA. The CDR3 consists of 14 residues. Here the CDR3 reads CASSNRISGNTIYF. In nucleotides, the CDR3 is TGTGCCAGCAGCAACAGGATCTCTGGAAACACCATATATTTT. The full variable domain, its missing parts supplied by reference TRBV7-2 and TRBJ1-3, is GAGVSQSPSNKVTEKGKDVELRCDPISGHTALYWYRQSLGQGLEFLIYFQGNSAPDKSGLPSDRFSAERTGGSVSTLTIQRTQQEDSAVYLCASSNRISGNTIYFGEGSWLTVV.

J is TRBJ2-1 and V is TRBV5-1; D possibly matches TRBD1 or TRBD2 (6 bases each). Germline V CDR1 and CDR2: SGHRS, YFSETQ. The CDR3 is made up of 18 amino acids. Trimming took 4 bases from V and 9 from J, leaving 29 bases between them. The CDR3 protein is CASSIGQRRDGERLEQFF. The CDR3 DNA is TGCGCCAGCAGCATAGGACAGAGGCGGGATGGGGAACGTCTTGAGCAGTTCTTC. The full variable domain, in which reference TRBV5-1 and TRBJ2-1 provide the parts outside the CDR3, is KAGVTQTPRYLIKTRGQQVTLSCSPISGHRSVSWYQQTPGQGLQFLFEYFSETQRNKGNFPGRFSGRQFSNSRSEMNVSTLELGDSALYLCASSIGQRRDGERLEQFFGPGTRLTVL.

This chain links TRBV7-3 with TRBJ2-5, with a tentative D call TRBD2 (6 bases). CDR1 SGHTA and CDR2 FQGTGA come from the germline V gene. Between the trimmed V and J ends, which lost 5 bases and 5 bases, there was a span of 12 bases. The CDR3 spans 13 residues. The CDR3 sequence is CASSPRERETQYF. The DNA for the CDR3 is TGTGCCAGCAGCCCCCGGGAGCGGGAGACCCAGTACTTC.